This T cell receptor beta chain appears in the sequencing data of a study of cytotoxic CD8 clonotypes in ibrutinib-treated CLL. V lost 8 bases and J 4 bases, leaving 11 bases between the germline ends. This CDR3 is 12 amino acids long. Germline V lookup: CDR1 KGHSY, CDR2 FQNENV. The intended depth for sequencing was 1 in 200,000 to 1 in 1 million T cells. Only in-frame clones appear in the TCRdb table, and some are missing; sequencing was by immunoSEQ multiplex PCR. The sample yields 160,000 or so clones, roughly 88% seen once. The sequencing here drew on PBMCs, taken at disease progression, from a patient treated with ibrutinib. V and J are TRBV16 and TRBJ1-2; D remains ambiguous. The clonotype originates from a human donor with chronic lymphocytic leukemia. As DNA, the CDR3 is TGTGCCAGCGCTTCCGGTCGCTATGGCTACACCTTC. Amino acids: CASASGRYGYTF.